This T cell receptor (beta chain) was recorded in a study of control samples from healthy donors and cancer patients. V lost 2 bases and J 7 bases, leaving 3 bases between the germline ends. This CDR3 comprises 11 residues. Looked up from germline, CDR1 is SGHRS and CDR2 is YFSETQ. TCRdb's table, derived via immunoSEQ multiplex PCR, lists solely in-frame clones and lacks some. The data contain roughly 370,000 clones, over 75% of them singletons. The sequence came from a man aged 35 to 55 with head and neck cancer. This sequence joins TRBV5-1 and TRBJ2-2; D uncertain. Sample: PBMCs. The DNA of the CDR3 is TGCGCCAGCAGCTTCGACGGGGAGCTGTTTTTT. Encoded protein: CASSFDGELFF. Based on the CDR3 plus reference TRBV5-1 and TRBJ2-2, the full variable domain is KAGVTQTPRYLIKTRGQQVTLSCSPISGHRSVSWYQQTPGQGLQFLFEYFSETQRNKGNFPGRFSGRQFSNSRSEMNVSTLELGDSALYLCASSFDGELFFGEGSRLTVL.